This entry lists 32 T cell receptor beta chains sequenced from one sample in a study of T cells in Graves' hyperthyroidism and ophthalmopathy (dated by TCRdb to 2018 to 2020). Libraries came from multiplex PCR. This sample was sequenced with an Illumina HiSeq 2000. The TCR beta CDR3 regions were amplified from the RNA transcripts. The first round of RT-PCR for the TCR CDR3 was performed with the HTBI primer set and the Qiagen OneStep RT-PCR kit. Starting from the raw public reads, TCRdb applied fastp trimming at Q25, assembled clones with MiXCR and retained in-frame beta chains. Each record represents a unique CDR3 protein, reported with the most common genes and DNA among its rows. This sample lists hundreds of thousands of distinct CDR3 sequences; roughly 20% were detected once. Together, the top ten hold around a third of the sample. Input material: blood. The receptor set was obtained from a man between 25 and 39 years old with Graves' ophthalmopathy.

This clonotype was detected a few times. The chain recombines TRBV2 with TRBJ2-1, with D unclear. Per germline, CDR1 SNHLY and CDR2 FYNNEI. Trimming left V 3 bases short and J 0 bases short, with 6 bases between. The CDR3 spans 14 residues. The CDR3 region has the DNA TGTGCCAGCAGTGACGTCAGCTCCTACAATGAGCAGTTCTTC. This sequence encodes CASSDVSSYNEQFF.

CDR3 DNA sequence: TGTGCCAGCAGCTCAGGACAGGGGGCCTCCGGGGAGCTGTTTTTT. Protein product: CASSSGQGASGELFF. V and J are TRBV7-9 and TRBJ2-2; 11 bases line up with TRBD1. Germline V lookup: CDR1 SEHNR, CDR2 FQNEAQ (reference sequence). Losses at the gene ends were 4 bases for V and 6 bases for J; bases not matched to a gene: 4. This CDR3 spans 15 amino acids. Full variable domain (missing parts from reference TRBV7-9 and TRBJ2-2): DTGVSQNPRHKITKRGQNVTFRCDPISEHNRLYWYRQTLGQGPEFLTYFQNEAQLEKSRLLSDRFSAERPKGSFSTLEIQRTEQGDSAMYLCASSSGQGASGELFFGEGSRLTVL.

There are many counts of this clonotype. V gene TRBV7-2 combines with J gene TRBJ2-7, with 14 bases identical to TRBD2. From germline, CDR1 is SGHTA and CDR2 FQGNSA. This CDR3 has 17 amino acids. V was clipped by 6 bases and J by 3 bases; unmatched bases: 10. The CDR3 region has the DNA TGTGCCAGCAGACCCAGGACTAGCGGGAGGATCAACTACGAGCAGTACTTC. Encoded protein: CASRPRTSGRINYEQYF.

This clonotype was detected ten times or more. This chain uses TRBV11-2 with TRBJ2-5, with TRBD2 identical over 7 bases. Per germline, CDR1 SGHAT and CDR2 FQNNGV. The ends lost 3 bases at V and 4 bases at J; junction bases unmatched: 5. This CDR3 is 14 amino acids long. The CDR3 DNA sequence: TGTGCCAGCAGCTTCTCGGGAGGAGGAGAGACCCAGTACTTC. Protein product: CASSFSGGGETQYF.

This clonotype was seen just once. V is TRBV20-1 and J is TRBJ2-5, with 8 bases aligning to TRBD1. V lost 5 bases and J lost 4; bases outside the gene matches: 9. Per germline, CDR1 DFQATT and CDR2 SNEGSKA (reference sequence). This CDR3 is built from 14 residues. CDR3 in DNA: TGCAGTGCTCCCCACCCAGGGGGCGCAGAGACCCAGTACTTC. It yields the protein CSAPHPGGAETQYF.

There are many counts of this clonotype. The rearrangement joins TRBV5-1 to TRBJ1-1; weak D call: TRBD1 (5 bases). Deletions cut 0 bases from V and 4 bases from J, with 13 bases between. The CDR3 contains 15 residues. The germline V gene has CDR1 SGHRS and CDR2 YFSETQ. Here the CDR3 reads CASSLEGVRATEAFF. The DNA of the CDR3 is TGCGCCAGCAGCTTGGAAGGGGTTCGGGCCACTGAAGCTTTCTTT.

This chain connects TRBV20-1 to TRBJ1-4, with D unresolved. The CDR3 is made up of 18 amino acids. Germline V gene data show CDR1 as DFQATT and CDR2 as SNEGSKA (reference sequence). V lost 0 bases, J lost 0 bases, and 17 bases lay in between. The CDR3 DNA reads as TGCAGTGCTAGAGATTCAACCGGAGCGGCAACAACTAATGAAAAACTGTTTTTT. Its protein is CSARDSTGAATTNEKLFF.

This clonotype has a count of ten or more. The CDR3 DNA sequence: TGTGCCAGTAGTTCCCACGGGAGCTCCTACAATGAGCAGTTCTTC. Amino acids: CASSSHGSSYNEQFF. The chain links TRBV19 to TRBJ2-1; D might be TRBD2 (6 bases). The CDR3 has 15 amino acids. Germline values: CDR1 LNHDA, CDR2 SQIVND (reference sequence). The V gene lost 5 bases and the J gene lost 0 bases, with 11 bases spanning the gap.

Ten or more counts support this clonotype. The CDR3 loop reads CASSLVGSGSPYNEQFF. The CDR3 bases are TGCGCCAGCAGCTTGGTGGGTAGCGGGAGTCCCTACAATGAGCAGTTCTTC. The V gene is TRBV5-1, the J gene TRBJ2-1, with 9 bases fitting TRBD2. CDR3 length: 17 residues. CDR1 is SGHRS and CDR2 is YFSETQ in the germline V gene. Unmatched junction bases numbered 6, after V lost 0 bases and J lost 2 bases.

This clonotype came up a few times. The chain recombines TRBV11-2 with TRBJ2-2, with TRBD2 matching 16 bases. This CDR3 spans 18 amino acids. After removal of 7 bases from V and 6 bases from J, the junction contained 11 bases not matched to a gene. Germline V gene lookup returns CDR1 SGHAT and CDR2 FQNNGV. CDR3 bases: TGTGCCAGCACGGGACCGGGACTAGCGGGAGGGGAGTCCGGGGAGCTGTTTTTT. Its protein is CASTGPGLAGGESGELFF.

This clonotype was detected ten times or more. CDR3 nucleotides: TGTGCCAGCAGTTTGGGAGGGTCGAACACTGAAGCTTTCTTT. Translating gives CASSLGGSNTEAFF. This chain uses TRBV7-3 with TRBJ1-1; D is unclear. Per germline, CDR1 SGHTA and CDR2 FQGTGA. Trimming pared 6 bases from V and 1 base from J, leaving 12 bases between. The CDR3 contains 14 residues. Full variable domain (outside the CDR3, taken from reference TRBV7-3 and TRBJ1-1): GAGVSQTPSNKVTEKGKYVELRCDPISGHTALYWYRQSLGQGPEFLIYFQGTGAADDSGLPNDRFFAVRPEGSVSTLKIQRTERGDSAVYLCASSLGGSNTEAFFGQGTRLTVV.

The chain couples TRBV9 to TRBJ2-3, with 10 bases identical to TRBD2. The germline V gene has CDR1 SGDLS and CDR2 YYNGEE. V gave up 9 bases and J gave up 4 bases; unmatched junction bases: 11. This CDR3 region has 15 residues. In DNA form, the CDR3 reads TGTGCCACAGGGAAGCGGGAGGGCCTCGCAGATACGCAGTATTTT. Amino acids: CATGKREGLADTQYF.

This clonotype appeared a few times. This rearrangement joins TRBV9 to TRBJ1-2, with D hard to call. The CDR3 has 15 residues. Germline-derived CDR1 and CDR2 are SGDLS and YYNGEE. Trimming removed 0 bases from V and 4 bases from J, with 13 bases in between. CDR3 sequence (DNA): TGTGCCAGCAGCGTAGAGCCAGACTCCCCCTATGGCTACACCTTC. Translating gives CASSVEPDSPYGYTF.

The chain uses TRBV24-1 and TRBJ2-5; D remains unclear. CDR1 KGHDR and CDR2 SFDVKD come from the germline V gene. V was pared by 3 bases and J by 5 bases, with 12 bases between. The CDR3 totals 14 residues. The CDR3 DNA follows: TGTGCCACCAGTGATCCGGCATATCGTGAGACCCAGTACTTC. This gives the protein CATSDPAYRETQYF.

This clonotype was observed a handful of times. In DNA, the CDR3 is TGCAGCGTTGAGGGGAGGGGTAGCGGGAGGAGTGGAGAGCAGTTCTTC. This translates into CSVEGRGSGRSGEQFF. This chain links TRBV29-1 with TRBJ2-1; TRBD2 aligns across 10 bases. The CDR3 contains 16 residues. Germline trimming cut 3 bases from V and 10 bases from J; bases unmatched to any gene: 15. Germline-derived CDR1 and CDR2 are SQVTM and ANQGSEA.

This clonotype has at least ten counts. The chain combines TRBV7-8 with TRBJ2-3; a possible D gene is TRBD1 (6 bases). V lost 3 bases and J 6 bases, leaving 19 bases between the germline ends. The germline CDR1 and CDR2 sequences are SGHVS and FQNEAQ. The CDR3 is made up of 16 amino acids. The CDR3 DNA reads as TGTGCCAGCAGCTTCCTAAGGGACACGCCAAAGGATACGCAGTATTTT. The encoded protein is CASSFLRDTPKDTQYF.

This clonotype has only a few counts. The genes are TRBV27 and TRBJ2-7, with TRBD2 identical over 7 bases. After removal of 3 bases from V and 6 bases from J, the junction contained 8 bases not matched to a gene. The CDR3 covers 14 residues. The germline V gene has CDR1 MNHEY and CDR2 SMNVEV (reference sequence). CDR3 nucleotides: TGTGCCAGCAGTTTTGGGCTAGCGGTAGGCGAGCAGTACTTC. Translation: CASSFGLAVGEQYF.

This clonotype was observed many times. The V call is TRBV12-3 or TRBV12-4, the J call TRBJ2-7; TRBD2 agrees at 11 bases. V was clipped by 4 bases and J by 6 bases; unmatched bases: 5. This CDR3 comprises 14 residues. CDR3 region: CASSSLAGGSEQYF. Written as DNA, the CDR3 is TGTGCCAGCAGTTCTTTAGCGGGAGGGTCCGAGCAGTACTTC.

This clonotype was counted only a few times. This rearrangement joins TRBV4-2 to TRBJ2-2; D remains unclear. The V end lost 0 bases, the J end lost 0 bases, and 17 bases lay between the germline ends. The CDR3 runs 19 residues. From germline, CDR1 is LGHNA and CDR2 YNFKEQ. CDR3 protein: CASSQDIIWTPTNTGELFF. DNA for the CDR3: TGTGCCAGCAGCCAAGATATTATTTGGACCCCTACGAACACCGGGGAGCTGTTTTTT.

This clonotype was observed at least ten times. The V call is TRBV30, the J call TRBJ2-7; D is unclear. The germline gives CDR1 GTSNPN, CDR2 SVGIG (reference sequence). Deletions cut 0 bases from V and 6 bases from J, with 9 bases between. The CDR3 runs to 12 residues. This CDR3 is CAWSVSLLEQYF. For the CDR3, the DNA is TGTGCCTGGAGTGTATCATTGCTCGAGCAGTACTTC. The entire variable domain, with the rest obtained from reference TRBV30 and TRBJ2-7, is as follows: SQTIHQWPATLVQPVGSPLSLECTVEGTSNPNLYWYRQAAGRGLQLLFYSVGIGQISSEVPQNLSASRPQDRQFILSSKKLLLSDSGFYLCAWSVSLLEQYFGPGTRLTVT.

This clonotype was seen a handful of times. The V gene is TRBV9, the J gene TRBJ1-4, with 8 bases lining up with TRBD1. The CDR3 consists of 14 residues. Looked up from germline, CDR1 is SGDLS and CDR2 is YYNGEE. The trim removed 2 bases at V and 7 bases at J, leaving 4 bases unmatched. The CDR3 DNA reads TGTGCCAGCAGCGTGCAGGGGGCGGGTGAAAAACTGTTTTTT. It translates to CASSVQGAGEKLFF.

This clonotype was observed many times. This chain connects TRBV7-2 to TRBJ2-2, with unresolved D. V was trimmed by 6 bases and J by 0 bases, leaving 8 bases between them. Germline-derived CDR1 and CDR2 are SGHTA and FQGNSA. The CDR3 sequence is 14 residues long. CDR3 protein: CASRPQANTGELFF. CDR3 nucleotide sequence: TGTGCCAGCAGACCTCAAGCGAACACCGGGGAGCTGTTTTTT. Together with reference TRBV7-2 and TRBJ2-2, the CDR3 gives the full variable domain: GAGVSQSPSNKVTEKGKDVELRCDPISGHTALYWYRQSLGQGLEFLIYFQGNSAPDKSGLPSDRFSAERTGGSVSTLTIQRTQQEDSAVYLCASRPQANTGELFFGEGSRLTVL.

V gene TRBV15 combines with J gene TRBJ2-7; no reliable D call. The CDR3 loop spans 14 amino acids. Germline CDR1 LNHNV, CDR2 YYDKDF (reference sequence). With 2 bases removed from V and 8 bases from J, the gap between germline ends came to 16 bases. CDR3 sequence: CATSRQTVGGKQYF. In nucleotides, the CDR3 is TGTGCCACCAGCAGACAGACCGTAGGCGGCAAGCAGTACTTC.

The chain uses TRBV4-3 and TRBJ2-7; 10 bases agree with TRBD1. The junction had 6 bases not matched to a gene; V was cut back by 5 bases and J by 2 bases. Germline CDR1 LGHNA, CDR2 YSLEER. CDR3 size: 15 residues. The CDR3 spells CASSSGGTGAYEQYF. Here the CDR3 DNA reads TGCGCCAGCAGCTCCGGGGGGACAGGGGCCTACGAGCAGTACTTC.

The chain uses TRBV10-3 and TRBJ2-1, with 8 bases that match TRBD1. With V trimmed by 4 bases and J by 9 bases, 5 bases remained unmatched. This CDR3 is 13 amino acids long. Germline values: CDR1 ENHRY, CDR2 SYGVKD. The CDR3 DNA sequence: TGTGCCATCAGTGGACAGGGGCACGCTGAGCAGTTCTTC. Its protein is CAISGQGHAEQFF.

Ten or more counts support this clonotype. The gene calls are TRBV7-9 and TRBJ2-4; tentative D call: TRBD1 (5 bases). Trimming removed 5 bases at V and 1 base at J, with 12 bases between. CDR1 is SEHNR, CDR2 FQNEAQ, per germline (reference sequence). The CDR3 is made up of 15 amino acids. CDR3 sequence (DNA): TGTGCCAGCAGCCCAGGGCCGCGGGCCAAAAACATTCAGTACTTC. Its translation is CASSPGPRAKNIQYF.

The CDR3 here is CASSVAYYQGKNTGELFF. The CDR3 DNA reads as TGTGCCAGCAGCGTAGCTTATTATCAGGGGAAGAACACCGGGGAGCTGTTTTTT. This rearrangement joins TRBV9 to TRBJ2-2, with D possibly matching TRBD1 (6 bases). The CDR3 is 18 residues long. V was cut by 0 bases and J by 1 base, with 16 bases left in between. Germline CDR1 and CDR2: SGDLS and YYNGEE.

The genes are TRBV9 and TRBJ2-5; D possibly corresponds to TRBD2 (5 bases). V gave up 0 bases and J gave up 5 bases, with 8 bases separating them. Germline V gives CDR1 SGDLS, CDR2 YYNGEE. The CDR3 has 13 amino acids. DNA for the CDR3: TGTGCCAGCAGCGTAGTACCGGGGGAGACCCAGTACTTC. As protein: CASSVVPGETQYF.

This clonotype came up a few times. The chain combines TRBV20-1 with TRBJ1-2, with a weak D call TRBD1 (6 bases). This CDR3 contains 16 residues. V was pared by 5 bases and J by 0 bases, with 19 bases between. Germline V gene sequence: CDR1 DFQATT, CDR2 SNEGSKA (reference sequence). CDR3 DNA: TGCAGTGCTCCTCCTAAGGACAGCGAAGCTAACTATGGCTACACCTTC. Residues: CSAPPKDSEANYGYTF.

The chain links TRBV27 to TRBJ2-2, with TRBD2 matching 11 bases. Germline values: CDR1 MNHEY, CDR2 SMNVEV (reference sequence). The CDR3 has 18 amino acids. The trim removed 3 bases at V and 5 bases at J, leaving 11 bases unmatched. The DNA for the CDR3 is TGTGCCAGCAGTTTTGAACTAGCGGGGGACTTAGGTACCGGGGAGCTGTTTTTT. Translation gives CASSFELAGDLGTGELFF.

This clonotype came up many times. This sequence joins TRBV20-1 and TRBJ1-2; 7 nucleotides line up with TRBD1. Germline V gene data show CDR1 as DFQATT and CDR2 as SNEGSKA (reference sequence). With 1 base clipped from V and 5 bases from J, the junction kept 4 bases outside the gene matches. The CDR3 has 13 residues. CDR3 nucleotide sequence: TGCAGTGCTAGAGCCGGGACAGCGTATGGCTACACCTTC. It translates to CSARAGTAYGYTF.

This clonotype has at least ten counts. The V call is TRBV3-1, the J call TRBJ2-7; TRBD2 matches at 15 bases. This CDR3 is 15 amino acids long. Germline assignment: CDR1 LGHDT and CDR2 YNNKEL (reference sequence). V lost 4 bases to trimming and J lost 4 bases; unmatched junction nucleotides: 2. CDR3 nucleotides: TGTGCCAGCAGCCGCGGACTAGCGGGAGGGTACGAGCAGTACTTC. Its protein is CASSRGLAGGYEQYF.